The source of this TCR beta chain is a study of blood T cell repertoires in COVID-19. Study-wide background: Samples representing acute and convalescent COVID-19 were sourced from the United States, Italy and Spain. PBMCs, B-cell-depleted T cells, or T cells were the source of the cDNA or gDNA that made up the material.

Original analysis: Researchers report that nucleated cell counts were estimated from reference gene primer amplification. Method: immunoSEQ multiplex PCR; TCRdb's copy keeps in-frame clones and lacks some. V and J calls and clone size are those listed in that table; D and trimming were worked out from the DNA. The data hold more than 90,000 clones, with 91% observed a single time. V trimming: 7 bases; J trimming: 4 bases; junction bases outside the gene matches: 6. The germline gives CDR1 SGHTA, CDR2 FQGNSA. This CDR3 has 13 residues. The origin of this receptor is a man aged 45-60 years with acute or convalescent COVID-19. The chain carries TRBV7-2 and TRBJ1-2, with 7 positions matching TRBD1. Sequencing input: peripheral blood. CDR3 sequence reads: CASNPGQFYGYTF. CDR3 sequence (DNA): TGTGCCAGCAACCCGGGACAGTTCTATGGCTACACCTTC.